Below, 21 T cell receptor beta chains from the same sample are listed, as sequenced in a study of CD8+CD57+ T cells in acquired aplastic anemia. The TCR beta profiling, which covered VDJ combination and CDR3 sequence, was carried out using genomic DNA as the template. MiXCR was run by TCRdb on the reads, yielding one entry per CDR3 protein. The data show roughly 300,000 distinct CDR3 sequences, around 60% seen once. Sequenced input: sorted CD4+, CD8+, or CD8+CD57+ T cells (not recorded which) from PBMCs. The receptors were sampled from a human donor with severe aplastic anemia or a healthy control (not recorded which).

This clonotype was seen ten or more times. An end of the junction does not agree with germline; a read error may underlie this. The J gene is TRBJ2-7, the V gene TRBV7-7; TRBD1 might be the D (6 bases). Germline lookup yields CDR1 SSHAT and CDR2 FNYEAQ (reference sequence). The CDR3 sequence is 15 residues long. The CDR3 nucleotides are TGTGCTAGCAGCCCAGGGGCGGGTACGGCCTACGAGCAGTACTTC. It yields the protein CASSPGAGTAYEQYF.

The chain has TRBV2 and TRBJ2-7, with 13 bases fitting TRBD2. The length of the CDR3 is 15 residues. Germline V CDR1 and CDR2: SNHLY, FYNNEI. The V and J ends lost 7 bases and 1 base, in that order; junction bases with no gene match: 4. In DNA form, the CDR3 reads TGTGCCAGCACCAGGACTAGCGGGGGATCCTACGAGCAGTACTTC. Residues: CASTRTSGGSYEQYF. Variable domain in full (rest from reference TRBV2 and TRBJ2-7): EPEVTQTPSHQVTQMGQEVILRCVPISNHLYFYWYRQILGQKVEFLVSFYNNEISEKSEIFDDQFSVERPDGSNFTLKIRSTKLEDSAMYFCASTRTSGGSYEQYFGPGTRLTVT.

A few counts support this clonotype. J is TRBJ2-7 and V is TRBV6-4; D is possibly TRBD1 or TRBD2 (5 bases each). Trimming left V 3 bases short and J 4 bases short, with 19 bases between. Germline loops: CDR1 MRHNA, CDR2 SNTAGT. The CDR3 sequence is 16 residues long. The CDR3 reads CASSERGTSGPYEQYF. Here the CDR3 DNA reads TGTGCCAGCAGTGAACGAGGGACCTCGGGCCCTTACGAGCAGTACTTC.

This chain uses TRBV20-1 with TRBJ2-1, with TRBD1 matching over 7 bases. V trimming: 1 base; J trimming: 3 bases; junction bases outside the gene matches: 3. Germline assignment: CDR1 DFQATT and CDR2 SNEGSKA (reference sequence). This CDR3 has 14 amino acids. The CDR3 nucleotides read TGCAGTGCTAGAGGGGACAGACTCTACAATGAGCAGTTCTTC. Translation: CSARGDRLYNEQFF.

Notes on this clonotype: The conserved closing phenylalanine or tryptophan is absent in this CDR3, likely reflecting a read error. The CDR3 loop reads CAISSGVSNEKLFS. In nucleotides, the CDR3 is TGTGCCATCAGTTCAGGGGTGTCTAACGAAAAACTGTTTTCT. The gene calls are TRBV10-3 and TRBJ1-4, with a weak D call TRBD1 (6 bases). The CDR3 length is 14 residues. Per the germline V gene, CDR1 is ENHRY and CDR2 is SYGVKD.

Notes on this clonotype: This may arise from a read error, as a much more abundant clone is one base away. This chain uses TRBV14 with TRBJ2-7; 8 bases are a match to TRBD1. The CDR3 loop spans 17 amino acids. J gave up 9 bases and V 4 bases, and 20 bases lay outside the gene matches. Germline V CDR1 and CDR2: SGHDN, FVKESK. CDR3 amino acids: CASSRTGTGHLGTGQYF. CDR3 sequence (DNA): TGTGCCAGCAGCCGAACCGGGACAGGCCACCTTGGGACGGGGCAGTACTTC.

V and J are TRBV25-1 and TRBJ1-6; D gene uncertain. V was pared by 1 base and J by 13 bases, with 17 bases between. The CDR3 runs to 15 residues. Looked up from germline, CDR1 is MGHDK and CDR2 is SYGVNS. The DNA for the CDR3 is TGTGCCAGCAGTGAATTATGGGGAGTTGGGTCTCCCCTCCACTTT. Translation gives CASSELWGVGSPLHF.

This sequence joins TRBV20-1 and TRBJ2-1; 9 bases line up with TRBD2. The V gene end was trimmed by 6 bases and the J gene end by 9 bases; junction bases not matched to a gene: 9. The CDR3 has 13 amino acids. Per germline, CDR1 DFQATT and CDR2 SNEGSKA (reference sequence). In DNA, the CDR3 is TGCAGTGCCCCCCGGACTAGCGTCAGTGAGCAGTTCTTC. It is translated as CSAPRTSVSEQFF.

V is TRBV5-1 and J is TRBJ1-1; tentative D call: TRBD1 (6 bases). The germline CDR1 and CDR2 sequences are SGHRS and YFSETQ. Trimming took off 2 bases at V and 2 bases at J, with 10 bases between the two ends. This CDR3 contains 14 residues. The DNA for the CDR3 is TGCGCCAGCAGCTTTCAGACAGGAAACACTGAAGCTTTCTTT. Translation: CASSFQTGNTEAFF.

V usage is TRBV20-1 and J usage is TRBJ1-2, with 7 bases aligning to TRBD1. V was pared by 0 bases and J by 4 bases, with 2 bases of the junction left unmatched. CDR3 length: 13 amino acids. Germline V gene data show CDR1 as DFQATT and CDR2 as SNEGSKA (reference sequence). The CDR3 is CSARDQGGYGYTF. The CDR3 DNA reads TGCAGTGCTAGAGACCAGGGGGGCTATGGCTACACCTTC.

V usage is TRBV7-9 and J usage is TRBJ2-3, with TRBD2 matching 7 bases. Trimming took 1 base from V and 4 from J; bases not matched to a gene: 11. The germline V gene encodes CDR1 SEHNR and CDR2 FQNEAQ (reference sequence). The CDR3 covers 17 residues. The chain's CDR3 is CASSLGEGRLQSDTQYF. For the CDR3, the DNA is TGTGCCAGCAGCTTAGGGGAGGGACGTCTACAGTCAGATACGCAGTATTTT.

Note on this clonotype: A read error may account for a junction end that differs from germline. CDR3: CAGSVGHPYEQYF. The CDR3 DNA follows: TGTGCCGGTAGTGTAGGACACCCATACGAGCAGTACTTC. This chain connects TRBV19 to TRBJ2-7, with a tentative D call TRBD1 (5 bases). The CDR3 covers 13 residues. The germline gives CDR1 LNHDA, CDR2 SQIVND (reference sequence). Looking up the rest from reference TRBV19 and TRBJ2-7 gives the full variable domain: DGGITQSPKYLFRKEGQNVTLSCEQNLNHDAMYWYRQDPGQGLRLIYYSQIVNDFQKGDIAEGYSVSREKKESFPLTVTSAQKNPTAFYLCAGSVGHPYEQYFGPGTRLTVT.

V is TRBV20-1 and J is TRBJ1-2; D gene uncertain. The CDR3 contains 11 residues. CDR1 DFQATT and CDR2 SNEGSKA come from the germline V gene (reference sequence). Trimming pared 6 bases from V and 5 bases from J, leaving 10 bases between. CDR3: CSALPGYGYTF. As DNA, the CDR3 is TGCAGTGCGCTCCCCGGGTATGGCTACACCTTC.

The chain couples TRBV5-1 to TRBJ2-4, with D possibly TRBD1 on 6 matching bases. The V and J ends lost 0 bases and 0 bases respectively, with 16 bases between them. CDR3 length: 18 residues. CDR1 is SGHRS and CDR2 is YFSETQ in the germline V gene. Here the CDR3 reads CASSLARAGALAKNIQYF. DNA of the CDR3: TGCGCCAGCAGCTTGGCCAGGGCAGGGGCTCTAGCCAAAAACATTCAGTACTTC.

The chain couples TRBV29-1 to TRBJ2-5; tentative D call: TRBD2 (5 bases). Germline V CDR1 and CDR2: SQVTM, ANQGSEA. V lost 3 bases and J lost 7, with 15 bases in between. This CDR3 has 13 amino acids. The DNA of the CDR3 is TGCAGCGTTGAGGGCAGCCGCCGGGGGACCCAGTACTTC. It is translated as CSVEGSRRGTQYF.

The chain combines TRBV15 with TRBJ2-1; TRBD2 aligns across 9 bases. CDR3 length equals 16 residues. Looked up from germline, CDR1 is LNHNV and CDR2 is YYDKDF (reference sequence). The V segment lost 0 bases and the J segment 5 bases; nucleotides outside the gene matches: 5. The CDR3: CATSRDWLAGNNEQFF. The CDR3 DNA sequence: TGTGCCACCAGCAGAGATTGGCTAGCGGGGAACAATGAGCAGTTCTTC. Full variable domain (outside the CDR3, taken from reference TRBV15 and TRBJ2-1): DAMVIQNPRYQVTQFGKPVTLSCSQTLNHNVMYWYQQKSSQAPKLLFHYYDKDFNNEADTPDNFQSRRPNTSFCFLDIRSPGLGDTAMYLCATSRDWLAGNNEQFFGPGTRLTVL.

This clonotype was found a few times. The rearrangement uses TRBV9 and TRBJ1-6; possibly TRBD1 for D (5 bases). This CDR3 is 15 amino acids long. V lost 0 bases and J 9 bases, leaving 13 bases between the germline ends. Germline V gene sequence: CDR1 SGDLS, CDR2 YYNGEE. The CDR3 DNA follows: TGTGCCAGCAGCGTAGTGGCAGGGCCGATTTCACCCCTCCACTTT. Translated, it gives CASSVVAGPISPLHF.

The chain recombines TRBV11-2 with TRBJ2-1; TRBD2 aligns across 10 bases. Per germline, CDR1 SGHAT and CDR2 FQNNGV. V shed 2 bases and J 3 bases; nucleotides not matched to a gene: 4. This CDR3 spans 16 amino acids. The CDR3 DNA is TGTGCCAGCAGCTTATCTAGCGGGGGTTACTACAATGAGCAGTTCTTC. Encoded protein: CASSLSSGGYYNEQFF.

This chain joins TRBV10-1 and TRBJ1-1, with a possible D match to TRBD1 (6 bases). Germline CDR1 is WNHNN and CDR2 is SYGVQD (reference sequence). This CDR3 contains 13 residues. V dropped 0 bases and J dropped 5 bases, with 7 bases sitting between them. DNA of the CDR3: TGCGCCAGCAGTGAGTCGAGGGGGACTGAAGCTTTCTTT. Protein: CASSESRGTEAFF.

The J gene is TRBJ1-2, the V gene TRBV28, with 10 positions matching TRBD1. The CDR3 extends over 16 amino acids. V lost 1 base to trimming and J lost 4 bases; unmatched junction nucleotides: 6. Germline CDR1 MDHEN, CDR2 SYDVKM. Written as DNA, the CDR3 is TGTGCCAGCAGTTTATTTTCCGGGACAGGGGTCTATGGCTACACCTTC. Translated: CASSLFSGTGVYGYTF.

The V call is TRBV6-6, the J call TRBJ2-2; 7 bases are a match to TRBD1. The germline V gene encodes CDR1 MNHNY and CDR2 SVGAGI (reference sequence). The CDR3 contains 14 residues. V trimming: 3 bases; J trimming: 7 bases; junction bases outside the gene matches: 5. The CDR3 sequence is CASSYSRGLGELFF. In DNA form, the CDR3 reads TGTGCCAGCAGTTATTCAAGGGGGCTCGGGGAGCTGTTTTTT.